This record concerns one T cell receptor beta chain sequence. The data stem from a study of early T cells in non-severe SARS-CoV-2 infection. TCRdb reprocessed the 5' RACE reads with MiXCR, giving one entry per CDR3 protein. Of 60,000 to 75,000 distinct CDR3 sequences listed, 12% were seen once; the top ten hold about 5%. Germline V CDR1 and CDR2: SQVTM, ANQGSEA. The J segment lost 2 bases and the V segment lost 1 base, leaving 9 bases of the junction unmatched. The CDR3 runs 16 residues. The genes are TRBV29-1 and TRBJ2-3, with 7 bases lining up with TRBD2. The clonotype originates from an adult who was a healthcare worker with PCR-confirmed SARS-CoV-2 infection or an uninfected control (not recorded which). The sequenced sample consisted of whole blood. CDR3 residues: CSVEGLLAGLTDTQYF. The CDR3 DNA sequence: TGCAGCGTTGAAGGGTTATTAGCGGGTCTCACAGATACGCAGTATTTT.